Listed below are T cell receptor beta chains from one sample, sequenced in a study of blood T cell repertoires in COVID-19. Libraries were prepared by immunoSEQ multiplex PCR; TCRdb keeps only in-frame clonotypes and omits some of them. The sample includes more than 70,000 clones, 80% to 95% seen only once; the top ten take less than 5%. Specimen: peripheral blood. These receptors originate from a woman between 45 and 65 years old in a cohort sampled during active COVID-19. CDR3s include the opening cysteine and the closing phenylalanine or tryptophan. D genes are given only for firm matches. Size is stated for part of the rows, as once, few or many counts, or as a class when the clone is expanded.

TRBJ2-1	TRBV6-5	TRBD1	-	TGTGCCAGCACCGGGACAGGGGGGTACAATGAGCAGTTCTTC	CASTGTGGYNEQFF
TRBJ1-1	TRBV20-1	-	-	TGCAGTGCAAGTGACGGTGAAGCTTTCTTT	CSASDGEAFF
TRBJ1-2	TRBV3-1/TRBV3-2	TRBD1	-	TGTGCCAGCAGCCAAGGGACAGGGGGCGCCTATGGCTACACCTTC	CASSQGTGGAYGYTF
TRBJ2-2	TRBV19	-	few	TGTGCCAGTGCGGACTTACAGAACACCGGGGAGCTGTTTTTT	CASADLQNTGELFF
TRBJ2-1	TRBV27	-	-	TGTGCCAGCAGTTTATATAGGGGATTGGGGCTTAACAATGAGCAGTTCTTC	CASSLYRGLGLNNEQFF
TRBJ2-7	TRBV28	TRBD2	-	TGTGCCAGCAGTTTTGAACCTGGACTAGCGGGAGGGTGGTTGGGGCAGTACTTC	CASSFEPGLAGGWLGQYF
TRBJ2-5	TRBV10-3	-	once	TGTGCCTCCGGGGATGTTCAAGAGACCCAGTACTTC	CASGDVQETQYF
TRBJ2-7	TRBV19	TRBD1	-	TGTGCCAGTAGGACAGGGGGTATTGTCAGCGAGCAGTACTTC	CASRTGGIVSEQYF
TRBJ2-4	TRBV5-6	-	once	TGTGCCAGCAGCTCCACGGGGGCCAAAAACATTCAGTACTTC	CASSSTGAKNIQYF
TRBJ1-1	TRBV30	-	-	TGTGCCTGGAAGCTGTCGGGATTGAACACTGAAGCTTTCTTT	CAWKLSGLNTEAFF
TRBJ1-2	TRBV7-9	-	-	TGTGCCAGCAGCCCGGTGGTTGGGCCGAGAGACTATGGCTACACCTTC	CASSPVVGPRDYGYTF
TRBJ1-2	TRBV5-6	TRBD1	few	TGTGCCAGCAGCGGCCGGGACAGGGCCTTTAGTGGCTACACCTTC	CASSGRDRAFSGYTF
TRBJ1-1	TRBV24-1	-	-	TGTGCCACCAGATCGTCGGACAAGGGCAACACTGAAGCTTTCTTT	CATRSSDKGNTEAFF
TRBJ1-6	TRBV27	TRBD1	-	TGTGCCAGCAGTTTTTGGGGACAGGGGGTTTCACCCCTCCACTTT	CASSFWGQGVSPLHF
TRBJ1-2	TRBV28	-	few	TGTGCCAGCAGTTCTCCAAGACAACCCGCTAACTATGGCTACACCTTC	CASSSPRQPANYGYTF
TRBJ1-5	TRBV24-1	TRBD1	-	TGTGCCACCAGTGAGGGAGGACAGGATAGCAATCAGCCCCAGCATTTT	CATSEGGQDSNQPQHF
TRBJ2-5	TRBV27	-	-	TGTGCCAGCAGCCCTAGTTACCAAGAGACCCAGTACTTC	CASSPSYQETQYF
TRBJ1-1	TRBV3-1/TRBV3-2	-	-	TGTGCCAGCAGCCGGCCCACACAAAACACTGAAGCTTTCTTT	CASSRPTQNTEAFF
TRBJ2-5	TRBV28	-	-	TGTGCCAGCAGTTTTCGGGGGTCAGGCCAAGAGACCCAGTACTTC	CASSFRGSGQETQYF
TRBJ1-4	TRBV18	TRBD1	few	TGTGCCAGCTCACTCGGGACAGGGAATGAAAAACTGTTTTTT	CASSLGTGNEKLFF
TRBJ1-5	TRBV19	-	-	TGTGCCAGTAGACCCGAGGGCAGGGGCCACAATCAGCCCCAGCATTTT	CASRPEGRGHNQPQHF
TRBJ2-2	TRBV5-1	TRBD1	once	TGCGCCAGCAGCTGGGGGACAGCGATGAACACCGGGGAGCTGTTTTTT	CASSWGTAMNTGELFF
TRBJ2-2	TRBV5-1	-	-	TGCGCCAGCATTAATGGCAGGCCGACCCAAACGAACACCGGGGAGCTGTTTTTT	CASINGRPTQTNTGELFF
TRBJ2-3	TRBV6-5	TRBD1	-	TGTGCCAGCAGGGGACAGACTAGCACAGATACGCAGTATTTT	CASRGQTSTDTQYF
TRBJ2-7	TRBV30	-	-	TGTGCCTGGAGTAAACGCGGGGTAACCGAGCAGTACTTC	CAWSKRGVTEQYF
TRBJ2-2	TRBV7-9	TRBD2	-	TGTGCCAGCAGCCGATGGACTAGCGGGATCACCGGGGAGCTGTTTTTT	CASSRWTSGITGELFF
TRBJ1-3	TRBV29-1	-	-	TGCAGCGTTGAACTGAACGGGGACACCATATATTTT	CSVELNGDTIYF
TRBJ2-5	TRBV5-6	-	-	TGTGCCAGCAGCTTGGGGGGAGGGGGCCAAGAGACCCAGTACTTC	CASSLGGGGQETQYF
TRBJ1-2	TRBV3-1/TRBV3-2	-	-	TGTGCCAGCAGCCGGGGCGATGGCTACACCTTC	CASSRGDGYTF
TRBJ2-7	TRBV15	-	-	TGTGCCACCAGCGTTTCTAAACCGCCGACTTCTGAAAACAGGACCCTAGGCTACGAGCAGTACTTC	CATSVSKPPTSENRTLGYEQYF
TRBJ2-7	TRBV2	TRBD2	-	TGTGCCAGCAGCCGGGGGGGCAGCTACGAGCAGTACTTC	CASSRGGSYEQYF
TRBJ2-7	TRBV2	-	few	TGTGCCAGCAGTGAAGGTAGCGGCACCTACGAGCAGTACTTC	CASSEGSGTYEQYF
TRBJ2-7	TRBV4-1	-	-	TGCGCCAGCAGCCGGAGAACCGGGACAGCGGGCGAGCAGTACTTC	CASSRRTGTAGEQYF
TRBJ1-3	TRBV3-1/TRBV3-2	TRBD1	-	TGTGCCAGCAGGGGACAGAGCTCTGGAAACACCATATATTTT	CASRGQSSGNTIYF
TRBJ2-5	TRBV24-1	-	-	TGTGCCACCAGTGATTCTCGACAGCTCCAAGAGACCCAGTACTTC	CATSDSRQLQETQYF
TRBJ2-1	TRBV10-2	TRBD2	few	TGCGCCAGCTCCGTAGCGGGGTCGACCTACAATGAGCAGTTCTTC	CASSVAGSTYNEQFF
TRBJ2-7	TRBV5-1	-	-	TGCGCCAGCAGCTTGGTGTCTACGTCCTACGAGCAGTACTTC	CASSLVSTSYEQYF
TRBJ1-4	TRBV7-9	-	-	TGTGCCAGCAGCTCCCGGGAGAGCATTCAAAAACTGTTTTTT	CASSSRESIQKLFF
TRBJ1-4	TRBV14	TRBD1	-	TGTGCCAGCAGCCAACCACAGGGGGCTCTTAATGAAAAACTGTTTTTT	CASSQPQGALNEKLFF
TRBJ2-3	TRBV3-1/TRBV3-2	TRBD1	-	TGTGCCAGCAGCCAAAACTCCGGGACAGGGTTTTTTGCAGATACGCAGTATTTT	CASSQNSGTGFFADTQYF
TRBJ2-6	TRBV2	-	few	TGTGCCAGCAAAGGTGGAGGTGGTGGGGCCAACGTCCTGACTTTC	CASKGGGGGANVLTF
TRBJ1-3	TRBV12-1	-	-	TGTGCCAGCAGCTTGGGCAGGGGGTTTGGAAACACCATATATTTT	CASSLGRGFGNTIYF
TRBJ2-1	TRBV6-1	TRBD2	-	TGTGCCAGCAGTGAAGGTGCTAGCGGGAGGAATGAGCAGTTCTTC	CASSEGASGRNEQFF
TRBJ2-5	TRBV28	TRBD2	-	TGTGCCAGCAGTTTATTAACTAGCGTGGCATTCCAAGAGACCCAGTACTTC	CASSLLTSVAFQETQYF